This TCR beta chain is drawn from a study of vaccination and CD4 T cells after COVID-19. Study background: A median of roughly 97 days (range 35 to 161) separated diagnosis from post-COVID sampling.

Treatment in this sample: roughly nine-day PBMC culture with coronavirus spike peptide pools or control peptides (ViraFEST assay). Per-well cultures of 1.5 million to 2 million PBMCs received 8 to 10 IU/ml IL-2 and around 9.3 ug/ml peptide pools. For this clonotype: No antigen is known for it.

The CDR3 has 16 amino acids. Germline CDR1 and CDR2: MNHEY and SMNVEV (reference sequence). The V end was cut by 3 bases, the J end by 12 bases, with 26 bases between. Cultured CD4+ T-cell DNA underwent Oncomine TCR Beta short-read sequencing. The template was genomic DNA from cultured CD4+ T cells. TCRdb passed the PCR reads through MiXCR, listing each CDR3 protein once. The sample shows 5,000 to 6,500 distinct CDR3 sequences, approximately 35% of them seen only once. This chain connects TRBV27 to TRBJ1-1; possibly TRBD1 for D (6 bases). Sample: CD4+ T cells from blood, cultured in vitro, taken after SARS-CoV-2 vaccination. This TCR derives from a human donor who had recovered from COVID-19. The CDR3 DNA follows: TGTGCCAGCAGTTTGGCCGGGACATTGGGGTGGATTGGAACTTTCTTT. This encodes CASSLAGTLGWIGTFF.